Following are 7 T cell receptor beta chains from one sample sequenced in a study of blood T cell repertoires in COVID-19. Data came from immunoSEQ multiplex PCR; TCRdb stores just in-frame clones and leaves some out. The sample yields about 250,000 clones, around four fifths seen once. Sequencing used peripheral blood. All receptors come from a middle-aged man with acute or convalescent COVID-19.

This chain joins TRBV2 and TRBJ2-3; D remains ambiguous. Germline-derived CDR1 and CDR2 are SNHLY and FYNNEI. V dropped 4 bases and J dropped 8 bases, with 13 bases sitting between them. The CDR3 is 13 residues long. CDR3 residues: CASSASFSGTQYF. The CDR3 nucleotides are TGTGCCAGCAGTGCTTCTTTCTCGGGTACGCAGTATTTT.

The rearrangement links TRBV4-1 to TRBJ2-3; 7 nucleotides match TRBD1. The J segment lost 6 bases and the V segment lost 4 bases, leaving 7 bases of the junction unmatched. The CDR3 sequence is 14 residues long. In germline, CDR1 is MGHRA, CDR2 YSYEKL. This chain's CDR3 is CASSRDSIRDTQYF. The CDR3 DNA sequence: TGCGCCAGCAGCCGGGACAGTATTCGGGATACGCAGTATTTT.

V is TRBV19 and J is TRBJ1-3; possible D gene TRBD1, 5 bases. V lost 7 bases and J 0 bases, leaving 13 bases between the germline ends. The CDR3 covers 15 residues. The germline V gene encodes CDR1 LNHDA and CDR2 SQIVND (reference sequence). The CDR3 reads CASIRGGASGNTIYF. The CDR3 DNA is TGTGCCAGTATTCGGGGCGGGGCCTCTGGAAACACCATATATTTT.

The V gene is TRBV3-1 (or the pseudogene TRBV3-2), the J gene TRBJ1-5; 9 bases fit TRBD1. Germline values: CDR1 LGHDT, CDR2 YNNKEL (reference sequence). The CDR3 has 14 residues. J gave up 7 bases and V 5 bases, and 6 bases lay outside the gene matches. DNA of the CDR3: TGTGCCAGCAGCTGGACAGGGGATCACCAGCCCCAGCATTTT. It translates to CASSWTGDHQPQHF.

This sequence joins TRBV28 and TRBJ1-4, with TRBD1 identical over 10 bases. J gave up 2 bases and V 6 bases, and 3 bases lay outside the gene matches. The CDR3 spans 15 residues. Germline-derived CDR1 and CDR2 are MDHEN and SYDVKM. The CDR3 sequence is CASRTGGSTNEKLFF. CDR3 DNA sequence: TGTGCCAGCAGGACAGGGGGCTCTACTAATGAAAAACTGTTTTTT.

The genes are TRBV7-8 and TRBJ1-6; 7 bases are shared with TRBD1. This CDR3 has 14 residues. The trim removed 6 bases at V and 5 bases at J, leaving 4 bases unmatched. CDR1 and CDR2 (germline): SGHVS, FQNEAQ. The CDR3 nucleotides read TGTGCCAGCAGACTGGGACAGCATAATTCACCCCTCCACTTT. It yields the protein CASRLGQHNSPLHF.

The V call is TRBV6-5, the J call TRBJ1-1; 8 bases agree with TRBD1. Germline lookup yields CDR1 MNHEY and CDR2 SVGAGI. J lost 1 base, V lost 7 bases, and 5 bases had no gene match. CDR3 size: 14 residues. The CDR3 DNA reads as TGTGCCAGCACCGTGGGACAGGCGAACACTGAAGCTTTCTTT. Its translation is CASTVGQANTEAFF.